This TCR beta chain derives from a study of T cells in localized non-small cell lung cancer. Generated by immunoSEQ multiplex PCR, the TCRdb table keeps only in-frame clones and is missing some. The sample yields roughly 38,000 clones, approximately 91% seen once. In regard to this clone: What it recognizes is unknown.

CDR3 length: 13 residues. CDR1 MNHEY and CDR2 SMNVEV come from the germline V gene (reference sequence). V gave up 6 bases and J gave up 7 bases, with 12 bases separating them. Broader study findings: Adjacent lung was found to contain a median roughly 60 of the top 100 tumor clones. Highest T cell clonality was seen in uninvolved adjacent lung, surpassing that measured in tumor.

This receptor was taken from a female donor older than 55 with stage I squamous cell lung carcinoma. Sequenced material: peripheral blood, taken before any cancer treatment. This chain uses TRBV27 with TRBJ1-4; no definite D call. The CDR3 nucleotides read TGTGCCAGCAGAGCGGTCCTGACTGAAAAACTGTTTTTT. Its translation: CASRAVLTEKLFF.